The TCR beta chain described here comes from a study of T-cell reconstitution after alpha-beta-depleted transplantation in children. Study-wide points: Several hundred rapidly expanded clones from non-depleted graft cells reportedly supplied alpha-beta T cells about two months post-transplant. One year after transplant, T-cell counts and diversity came mostly from newly produced T cells.

Points on this clonotype: Its antigen is unknown.

Preparation of the TCRbeta library involved a method that used unique molecular identifiers. Each CDR3 protein is one row after TCRdb ran MiXCR on the PCR reads. The sample records under 750,000 distinct CDR3 sequences, roughly 24% being singletons. This clonotype was obtained from a boy less than two years old who had a stem cell transplant for acute myeloid leukemia, so the T cells may come from the graft donor. Material: PBMCs, mostly from graft donor cells, obtained 360 days after TCRalphabeta/CD19-depleted stem cell transplant.

The CDR3: CASVRDGSTNYGYTF. The CDR3 DNA reads as TGTGCCAGTGTCAGGGACGGGAGTACGAACTATGGCTACACCTTC. The chain joins TRBV19 to TRBJ1-2, with D possibly being TRBD1 (5 bases). Trimming shortened V by 8 bases and J by 2 bases, and 18 bases separated the two germline ends. The CDR3 length is 15 residues. Per germline, CDR1 LNHDA and CDR2 SQIVND (reference sequence). Drawing the rest from reference TRBV19 and TRBJ1-2, the complete variable domain is DGGITQSPKYLFRKEGQNVTLSCEQNLNHDAMYWYRQDPGQGLRLIYYSQIVNDFQKGDIAEGYSVSREKKESFPLTVTSAQKNPTAFYLCASVRDGSTNYGYTFGSGTRLTVV.